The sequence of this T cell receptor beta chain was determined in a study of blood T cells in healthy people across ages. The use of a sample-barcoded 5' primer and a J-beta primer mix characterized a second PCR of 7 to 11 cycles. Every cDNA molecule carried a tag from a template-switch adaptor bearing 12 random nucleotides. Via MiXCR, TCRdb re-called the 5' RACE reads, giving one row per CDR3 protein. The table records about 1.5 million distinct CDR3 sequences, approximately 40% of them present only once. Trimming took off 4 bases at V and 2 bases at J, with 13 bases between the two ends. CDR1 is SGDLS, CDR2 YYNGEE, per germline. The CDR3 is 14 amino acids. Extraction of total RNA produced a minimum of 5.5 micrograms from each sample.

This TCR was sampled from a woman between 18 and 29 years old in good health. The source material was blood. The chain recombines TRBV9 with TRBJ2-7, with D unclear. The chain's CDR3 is CASSPWADTYEQYF. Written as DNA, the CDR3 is TGTGCCAGCAGCCCGTGGGCTGATACCTACGAGCAGTACTTC.